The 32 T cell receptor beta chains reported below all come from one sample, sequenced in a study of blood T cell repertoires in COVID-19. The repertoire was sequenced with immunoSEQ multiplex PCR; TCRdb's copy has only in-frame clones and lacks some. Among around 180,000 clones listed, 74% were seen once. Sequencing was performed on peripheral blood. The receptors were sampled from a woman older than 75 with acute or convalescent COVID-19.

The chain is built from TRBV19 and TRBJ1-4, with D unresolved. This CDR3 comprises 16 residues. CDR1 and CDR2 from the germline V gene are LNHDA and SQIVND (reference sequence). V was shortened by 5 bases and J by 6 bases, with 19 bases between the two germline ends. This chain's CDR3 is CASSYWASGGDEKLFF. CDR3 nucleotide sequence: TGTGCCAGTAGTTATTGGGCCTCTGGCGGGGATGAAAAACTGTTTTTT.

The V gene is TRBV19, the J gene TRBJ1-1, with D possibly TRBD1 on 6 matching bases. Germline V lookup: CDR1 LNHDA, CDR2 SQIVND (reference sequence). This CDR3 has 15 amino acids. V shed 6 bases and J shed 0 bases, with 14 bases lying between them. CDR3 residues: CASRTRTAMNTEAFF. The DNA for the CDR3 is TGTGCCAGTAGAACGAGGACAGCGATGAACACTGAAGCTTTCTTT. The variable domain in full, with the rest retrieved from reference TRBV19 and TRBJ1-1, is DGGITQSPKYLFRKEGQNVTLSCEQNLNHDAMYWYRQDPGQGLRLIYYSQIVNDFQKGDIAEGYSVSREKKESFPLTVTSAQKNPTAFYLCASRTRTAMNTEAFFGQGTRLTVV.

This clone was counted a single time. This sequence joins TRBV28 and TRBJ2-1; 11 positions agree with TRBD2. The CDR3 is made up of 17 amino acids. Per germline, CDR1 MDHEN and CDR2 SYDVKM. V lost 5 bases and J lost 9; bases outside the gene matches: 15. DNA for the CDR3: TGTGCCAGCAGTACACCGGGACTAGCGGACGATTGGGGTGAGCAGTTCTTC. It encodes CASSTPGLADDWGEQFF.

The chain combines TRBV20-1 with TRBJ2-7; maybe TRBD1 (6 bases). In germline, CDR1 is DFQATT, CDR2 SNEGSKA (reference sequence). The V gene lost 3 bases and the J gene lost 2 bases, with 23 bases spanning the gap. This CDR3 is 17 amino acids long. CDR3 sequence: CSASSRGMGTGTYEQYF. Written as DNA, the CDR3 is TGCAGTGCTAGTTCTAGGGGGATGGGGACGGGGACCTACGAGCAGTACTTC.

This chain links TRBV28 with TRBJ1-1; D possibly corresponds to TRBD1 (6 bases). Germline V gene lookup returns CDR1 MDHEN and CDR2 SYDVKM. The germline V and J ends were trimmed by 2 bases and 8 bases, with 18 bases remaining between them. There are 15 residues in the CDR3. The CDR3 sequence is CASSLPSTGLLEAFF. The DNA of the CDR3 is TGTGCCAGCAGTTTACCCTCAACAGGGCTTTTAGAAGCTTTCTTT.

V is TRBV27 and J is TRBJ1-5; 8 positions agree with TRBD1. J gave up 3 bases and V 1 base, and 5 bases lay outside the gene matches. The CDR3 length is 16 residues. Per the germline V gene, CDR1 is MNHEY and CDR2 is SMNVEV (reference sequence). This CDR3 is CASSLYGTGSNQPQHF. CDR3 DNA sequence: TGTGCCAGCAGTTTATACGGGACAGGTTCCAATCAGCCCCAGCATTTT.

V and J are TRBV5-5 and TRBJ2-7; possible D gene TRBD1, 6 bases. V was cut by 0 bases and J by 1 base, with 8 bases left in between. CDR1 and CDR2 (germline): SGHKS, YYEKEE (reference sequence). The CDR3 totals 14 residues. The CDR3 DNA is TGTGCCAGCAGCTTGGGGGACAATTCCTACGAGCAGTACTTC. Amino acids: CASSLGDNSYEQYF.

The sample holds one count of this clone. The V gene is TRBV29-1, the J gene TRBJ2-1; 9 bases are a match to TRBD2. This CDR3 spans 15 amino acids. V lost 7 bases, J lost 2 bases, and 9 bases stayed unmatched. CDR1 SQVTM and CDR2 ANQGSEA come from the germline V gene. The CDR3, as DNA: TGCAGCGCTGCGGGAGGGCAGGAACCCTACAATGAGCAGTTCTTC. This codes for CSAAGGQEPYNEQFF.

CDR3 DNA sequence: TGTGCCAGCAGCTTATATTCGAACACTGAAGCTTTCTTT. Translated, it gives CASSLYSNTEAFF. The chain recombines TRBV11-3 with TRBJ1-1; no firm D call. Germline CDR1 reads SGHNT; CDR2 reads YENEEA. With 2 bases removed from V and 1 base from J, the gap between germline ends came to 5 bases. CDR3 size: 13 residues. Filled out from reference TRBV11-3 and TRBJ1-1, the complete variable domain reads EAGVVQSPRYKIIEKKQPVAFWCNPISGHNTLYWYLQNLGQGPELLIRYENEEAVDDSQLPKDRFSAERLKGVDSTLKIQPAELGDSAVYLCASSLYSNTEAFFGQGTRLTVV.

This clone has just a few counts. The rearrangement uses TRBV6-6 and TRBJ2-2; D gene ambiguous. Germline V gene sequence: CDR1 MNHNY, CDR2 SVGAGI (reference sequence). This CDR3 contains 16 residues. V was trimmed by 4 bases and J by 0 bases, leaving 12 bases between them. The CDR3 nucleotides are TGTGCCAGCAGTTCCACCCCGCCAGCGAACACCGGGGAGCTGTTTTTT. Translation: CASSSTPPANTGELFF.

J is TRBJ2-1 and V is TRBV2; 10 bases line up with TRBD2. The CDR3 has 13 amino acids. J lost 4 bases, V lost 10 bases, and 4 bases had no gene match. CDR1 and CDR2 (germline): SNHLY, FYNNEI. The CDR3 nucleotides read TGTGCCACCAAGCGGGAGGGTTACAATGAGCAGTTCTTC. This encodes CATKREGYNEQFF. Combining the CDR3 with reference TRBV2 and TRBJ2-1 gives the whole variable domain EPEVTQTPSHQVTQMGQEVILRCVPISNHLYFYWYRQILGQKVEFLVSFYNNEISEKSEIFDDQFSVERPDGSNFTLKIRSTKLEDSAMYFCATKREGYNEQFFGPGTRLTVL.

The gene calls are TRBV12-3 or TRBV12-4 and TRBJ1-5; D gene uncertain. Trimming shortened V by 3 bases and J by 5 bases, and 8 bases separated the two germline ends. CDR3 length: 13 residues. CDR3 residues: CASSFYGHQPQHF. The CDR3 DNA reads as TGTGCCAGCAGTTTTTATGGGCATCAGCCCCAGCATTTT.

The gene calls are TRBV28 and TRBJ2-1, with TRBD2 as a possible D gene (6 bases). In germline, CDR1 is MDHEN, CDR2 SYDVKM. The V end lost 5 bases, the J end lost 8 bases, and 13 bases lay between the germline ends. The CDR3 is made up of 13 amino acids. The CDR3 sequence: CASSGGGRYEQFF. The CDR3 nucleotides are TGTGCCAGCAGTGGGGGAGGCCGATATGAGCAGTTCTTC.

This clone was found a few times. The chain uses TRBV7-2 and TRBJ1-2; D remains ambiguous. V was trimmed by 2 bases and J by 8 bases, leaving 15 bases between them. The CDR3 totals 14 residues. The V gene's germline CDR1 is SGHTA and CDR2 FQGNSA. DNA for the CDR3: TGTGCCAGCAGCTTAAGGTCCGGGAGGTCGGGCTACACCTTC. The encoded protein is CASSLRSGRSGYTF. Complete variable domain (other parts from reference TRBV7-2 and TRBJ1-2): GAGVSQSPSNKVTEKGKDVELRCDPISGHTALYWYRQSLGQGLEFLIYFQGNSAPDKSGLPSDRFSAERTGGSVSTLTIQRTQQEDSAVYLCASSLRSGRSGYTFGSGTRLTVV.

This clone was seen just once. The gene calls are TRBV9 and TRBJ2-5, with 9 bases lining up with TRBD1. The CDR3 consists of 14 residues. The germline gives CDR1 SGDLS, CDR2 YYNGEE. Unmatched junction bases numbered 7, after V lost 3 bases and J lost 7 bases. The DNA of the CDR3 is TGTGCCAGCAGCGAGGGGGGACAGGGTGTGACCCAGTACTTC. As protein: CASSEGGQGVTQYF.

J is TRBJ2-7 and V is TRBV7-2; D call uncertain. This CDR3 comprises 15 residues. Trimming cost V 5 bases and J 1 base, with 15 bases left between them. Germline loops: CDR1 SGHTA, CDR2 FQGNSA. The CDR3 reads CASSPRPDSSYEQYF. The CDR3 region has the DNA TGTGCCAGCAGCCCCCGACCTGACTCTTCCTACGAGCAGTACTTC. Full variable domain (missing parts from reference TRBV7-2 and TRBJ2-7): GAGVSQSPSNKVTEKGKDVELRCDPISGHTALYWYRQSLGQGLEFLIYFQGNSAPDKSGLPSDRFSAERTGGSVSTLTIQRTQQEDSAVYLCASSPRPDSSYEQYFGPGTRLTVT.

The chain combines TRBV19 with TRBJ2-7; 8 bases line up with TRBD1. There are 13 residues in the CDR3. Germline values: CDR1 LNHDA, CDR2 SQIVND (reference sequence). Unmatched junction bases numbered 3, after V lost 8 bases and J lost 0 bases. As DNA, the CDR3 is TGTGCCAGTGCCGGGACAGGCTCCTACGAGCAGTACTTC. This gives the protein CASAGTGSYEQYF.

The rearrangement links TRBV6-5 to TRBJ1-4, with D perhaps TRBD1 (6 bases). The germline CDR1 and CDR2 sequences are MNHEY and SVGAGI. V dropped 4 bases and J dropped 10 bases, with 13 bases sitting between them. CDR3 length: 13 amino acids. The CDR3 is CASSLQGSGKLFF. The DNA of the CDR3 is TGTGCCAGCAGTTTGCAGGGGTCAGGAAAACTGTTTTTT.

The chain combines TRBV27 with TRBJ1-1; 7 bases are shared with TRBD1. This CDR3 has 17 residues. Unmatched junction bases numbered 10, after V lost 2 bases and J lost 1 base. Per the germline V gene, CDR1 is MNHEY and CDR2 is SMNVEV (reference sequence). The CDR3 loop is CASSLGPGGLENTEAFF. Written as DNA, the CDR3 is TGTGCCAGCAGTTTAGGCCCAGGGGGTTTGGAGAACACTGAAGCTTTCTTT.

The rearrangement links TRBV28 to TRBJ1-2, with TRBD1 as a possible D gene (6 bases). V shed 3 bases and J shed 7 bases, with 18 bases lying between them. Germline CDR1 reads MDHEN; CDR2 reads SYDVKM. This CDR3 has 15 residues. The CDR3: CASSFIGSGAPGYTF. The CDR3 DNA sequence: TGTGCCAGCAGTTTCATTGGTTCAGGGGCCCCTGGCTACACCTTC.

Here the CDR3 reads CASSLDVGAPEQFF. The CDR3 DNA reads TGTGCCAGCAGCCTTGACGTGGGAGCCCCCGAGCAGTTCTTC. The chain joins TRBV5-4 to TRBJ2-1, with D maybe TRBD2 (5 bases). CDR3 length: 14 amino acids. Germline CDR1 and CDR2: SGHNT and YYREEE (reference sequence). The germline V and J ends were trimmed by 4 bases and 10 bases, with 18 bases remaining between them.

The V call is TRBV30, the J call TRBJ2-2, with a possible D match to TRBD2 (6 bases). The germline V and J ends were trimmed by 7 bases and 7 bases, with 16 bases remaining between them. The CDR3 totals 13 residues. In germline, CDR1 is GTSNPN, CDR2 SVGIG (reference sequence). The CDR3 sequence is CASRPVAVGELFF. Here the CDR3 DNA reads TGTGCCTCTAGGCCCGTAGCGGTCGGGGAGCTGTTTTTT. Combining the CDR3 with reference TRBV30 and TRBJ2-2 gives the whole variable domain SQTIHQWPATLVQPVGSPLSLECTVEGTSNPNLYWYRQAAGRGLQLLFYSVGIGQISSEVPQNLSASRPQDRQFILSSKKLLLSDSGFYLCASRPVAVGELFFGEGSRLTVL.

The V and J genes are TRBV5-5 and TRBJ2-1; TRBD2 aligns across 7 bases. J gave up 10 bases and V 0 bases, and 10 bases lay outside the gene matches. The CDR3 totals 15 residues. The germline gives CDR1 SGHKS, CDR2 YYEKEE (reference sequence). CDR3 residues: CASSLDAGAKGEQFF. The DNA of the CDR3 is TGTGCCAGCAGCTTGGACGCGGGAGCTAAGGGAGAGCAGTTCTTC.

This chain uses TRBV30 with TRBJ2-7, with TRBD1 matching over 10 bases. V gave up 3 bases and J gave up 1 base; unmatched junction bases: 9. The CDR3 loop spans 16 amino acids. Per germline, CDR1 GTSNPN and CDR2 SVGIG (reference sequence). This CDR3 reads CAWSAEWDRGSYEQYF. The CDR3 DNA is TGTGCCTGGAGCGCCGAATGGGACAGGGGATCCTACGAGCAGTACTTC.

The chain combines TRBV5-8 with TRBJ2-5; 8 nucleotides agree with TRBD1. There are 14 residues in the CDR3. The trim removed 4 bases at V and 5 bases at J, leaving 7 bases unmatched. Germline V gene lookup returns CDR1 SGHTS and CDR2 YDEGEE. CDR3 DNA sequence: TGTGCCAGCAGCGCGACAGGGGTCAGGGAGACCCAGTACTTC. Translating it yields CASSATGVRETQYF.

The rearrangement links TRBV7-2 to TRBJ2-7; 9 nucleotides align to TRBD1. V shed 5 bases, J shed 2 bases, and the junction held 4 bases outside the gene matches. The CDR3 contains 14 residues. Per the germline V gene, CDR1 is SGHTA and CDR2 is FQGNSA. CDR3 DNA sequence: TGTGCCAGCAGCCCGACAGGGGGGCCCTACGAGCAGTACTTC. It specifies CASSPTGGPYEQYF.

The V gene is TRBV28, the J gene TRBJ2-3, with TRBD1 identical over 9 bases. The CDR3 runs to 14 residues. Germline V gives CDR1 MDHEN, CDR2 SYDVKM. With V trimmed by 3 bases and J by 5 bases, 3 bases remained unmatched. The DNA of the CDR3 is TGTGCCAGCAGTTTTCACAGGGGGCAAGATACGCAGTATTTT. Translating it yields CASSFHRGQDTQYF. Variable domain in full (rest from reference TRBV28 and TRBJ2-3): DVKVTQSSRYLVKRTGEKVFLECVQDMDHENMFWYRQDPGLGLRLIYFSYDVKMKEKGDIPEGYSVSREKKERFSLILESASTNQTSMYLCASSFHRGQDTQYFGPGTRLTVL.

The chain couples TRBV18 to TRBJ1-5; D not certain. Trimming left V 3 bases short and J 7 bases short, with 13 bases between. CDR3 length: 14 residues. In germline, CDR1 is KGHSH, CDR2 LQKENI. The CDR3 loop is CASSPVNSDQPQHF. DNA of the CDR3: TGTGCCAGCTCACCGGTCAATAGCGACCAGCCCCAGCATTTT.

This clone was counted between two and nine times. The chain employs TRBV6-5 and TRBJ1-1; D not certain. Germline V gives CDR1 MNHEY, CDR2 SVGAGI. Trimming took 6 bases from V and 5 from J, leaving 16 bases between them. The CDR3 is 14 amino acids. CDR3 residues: CASSTHEGGTEAFF. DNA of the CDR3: TGTGCCAGCAGCACACATGAGGGAGGGACTGAAGCTTTCTTT.

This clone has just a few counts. CDR3 in amino acids: CAISEGLAGAYNEQFF. The CDR3 DNA sequence: TGTGCCATCAGTGAGGGACTAGCGGGAGCCTACAATGAGCAGTTCTTC. The chain couples TRBV10-3 to TRBJ2-1; the match to TRBD2 covers 13 bases. The CDR3 has 16 amino acids. The V and J ends lost 2 bases and 2 bases, in that order; junction bases with no gene match: 0. From germline, CDR1 is ENHRY and CDR2 SYGVKD.

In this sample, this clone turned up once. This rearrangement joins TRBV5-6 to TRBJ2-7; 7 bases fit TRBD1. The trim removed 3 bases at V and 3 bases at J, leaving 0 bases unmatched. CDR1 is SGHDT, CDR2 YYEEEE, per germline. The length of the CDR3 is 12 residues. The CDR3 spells CASSWDSYEQYF. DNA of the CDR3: TGTGCCAGCAGCTGGGACAGCTACGAGCAGTACTTC.

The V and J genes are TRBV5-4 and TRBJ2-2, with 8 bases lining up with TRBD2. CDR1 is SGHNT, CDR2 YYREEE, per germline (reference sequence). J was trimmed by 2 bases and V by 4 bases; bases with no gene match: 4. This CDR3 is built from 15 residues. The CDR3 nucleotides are TGTGCCAGCAGCAAAGCGGGAGTCAACACCGGGGAGCTGTTTTTT. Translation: CASSKAGVNTGELFF.